The present TCR beta chain was sequenced within a study of monozygotic twins with inflammatory bowel disease. Across eight separate reactions for each sample, cDNA was made. From its re-call of the 5' RACE reads, TCRdb lists each CDR3 protein once, without DNA. Its clone listing holds under 150,000 distinct CDR3 sequences. CDR3 size: 15 residues. Germline V CDR1 and CDR2: SQVTM, ANQGSEA. Whole-study findings and limits: Repertoire likeness was no different across concordant and discordant twins, perhaps owing to restricted power. Against healthy co-twins, IBD patients had lower TCRbeta diversity (measured by inverse Simpson). T cell subtypes were not distinguishable in this analysis.

With regard to this clonotype: Its target is not known.

Sequencing used blood. The sequence was collected from a human donor with ulcerative colitis or Crohn's disease, or a healthy co-twin of an affected twin (not recorded which). This rearrangement joins TRBV29-1 to TRBJ2-3; TCRdb returns TRBD2, unconfirmable since there is no DNA. The CDR3 sequence: CSVGRTSGSTDTQYF.